This T cell receptor (beta chain) was identified in a study of monozygotic twins with inflammatory bowel disease. The V gene's germline CDR1 is SGHDT and CDR2 YYEEEE. The CDR3 has 16 amino acids. As to this clonotype: The antigen remains unidentified.

Per TCR library, about 3.5 ug of total RNA was used. TCRdb re-called the 5' RACE reads and catalogs CDR3 proteins one per entry, DNA excluded. This repertoire includes about 110,000 distinct CDR3 sequences. Study results and limitations: Healthy co-twins, by inverse Simpson, had higher TCRbeta diversity than their siblings with IBD. Lower sharing of clonotypes with other individuals was seen in IBD patients than in healthy twins. This was most marked in patients showing signs of disease activity.

This receptor was taken from a human donor with ulcerative colitis or Crohn's disease, or a healthy co-twin of an affected twin (not recorded which). The chain combines TRBV5-6 with TRBJ2-7; no DNA is available, so the TRBD2 call from TCRdb remains unchecked. The source material was blood. Here the CDR3 reads CASSQGLAGVTYEQYF.